The 3 T cell receptor beta chains below were found in one sample sequenced in a study of blood T cells in healthy people across ages. Primers used in a second PCR of about 6 to 11 cycles were a sample-barcoded 5' primer and a J-beta primer mix. TCRdb re-called the 5' RACE reads through MiXCR, storing one row per CDR3 protein. The top ten clones hold approximately 12% of a sample with 600,000 to 800,000 distinct CDR3 sequences, about 51% of them seen once. The sequenced material came from blood. Receptors originate from a woman aged 80 or over in good health.

This clonotype was recorded many times. This sequence joins TRBV6-5 and TRBJ2-3; 7 bases match TRBD1. This CDR3 contains 14 residues. CDR1 MNHEY and CDR2 SVGAGI come from the germline V gene. After removal of 10 bases from V and 6 bases from J, the junction contained 13 bases not matched to a gene. CDR3 amino acids: CATGRTGMGDTQYF. CDR3 bases: TGTGCCACTGGACGGACAGGAATGGGGGATACGCAGTATTTT.

This sequence joins TRBV29-1 and TRBJ2-7; D gene uncertain. Trimming left V 3 bases short and J 7 bases short, with 19 bases between. Germline V lookup: CDR1 SQVTM, CDR2 ANQGSEA. The length of the CDR3 is 14 residues. CDR3 amino acids: CSVESPGRRNEQYF. CDR3 DNA sequence: TGCAGCGTTGAGTCTCCCGGAAGGAGAAATGAGCAGTACTTC.

This clonotype appeared a few times. Just one base apart from a much larger clone, this may be a read error. The rearrangement links TRBV7-2 to TRBJ1-4; D is unclear. CDR1 and CDR2 (germline): SGHTA, FQGNSA. Trimming left V 5 bases short and J 4 bases short, with 11 bases between. This CDR3 is built from 14 residues. Written as DNA, the CDR3 is TGTGCCAGCAGCGTAGTTTGGGGTAATGAAAAACTGTTTTTT. Translated: CASSVVWGNEKLFF.